This TCR beta chain came from a study of PD-1 blockade in classical Hodgkin lymphoma (dated by TCRdb to 2018 to 2021). Notes on the research overall: Nivolumab dosing was 3 mg/kg intravenously every 2 weeks, continuing until either disease progression or unacceptable toxicity. The study used TCR beta sequencing and CyTOF to define a peripheral blood immune signature of response to PD-1 blockade in classical Hodgkin lymphoma. What the study reported, not specific to this receptor: Among trial patients, those achieving complete response had baseline diversity similar to that of newly diagnosed patients, while diversity was significantly lower in partial responders and progressors. CD4+ but not CD8+ TCR diversity rose significantly by C4D1 (p=0.0027 vs p=0.16), most apparent in complete responders (p=0.02). Baseline TCR diversity was reported to be lower in newly diagnosed patients than in healthy donors, and even lower in relapsed/refractory patients. Lower diversity was observed in patients in whom nivolumab was started less than 1 year after ASCT, and these patients were excluded from later analyses so that confounding by immune reconstitution would be avoided. The study covered only a single clinical trial cohort, and the causes of the repertoire differences, possibly disease activity or prior therapy, were still not defined.

The Qiagen DNeasy kit was used to extract genomic DNA from unsorted PBMCs and from the negatively selected CD4+ and CD8+ fractions. TCR beta CDR3 regions were subjected to amplification by immunoSEQ multiplex PCR with primers that anneal to V and J segments. Amplification bias was minimized using a synthetic immune receptor repertoire, and residual bias was removed computationally after sequencing. The authors processed their data as follows. Custom Python scripts were used to quantify repertoire diversity as the Shannon entropy index. Unsorted, CD4+ and CD8+ repertoires were analyzed separately, except in combined analyses where CD4+ and CD8+ sequences were merged in silico. Clonal expansion was defined as at least a 2-fold frequency increase after treatment relative to C1D1, with a pseudocount of 0.5 for undetected baseline clones. Singleton clones were defined as clones with 0 or 1 copy at C1D1, and non-singleton clones were defined as clones with 2 or more copies. By matching protein sequences in sorted samples from the same patient, clones expanded in unsorted samples were annotated as CD4+, CD8+ or unknown. Wilcoxon tests on paired samples were used to test changes in diversity from C1D1 to C4D1. TCRdb obtained this table from immuneACCESS and retained in-frame rearrangements with V and J assigned. These tables miss some clones; where compared with another copy, unresolved V genes account for less than half of the shortfall, and the remainder is unexplained. V and J calls and clone size follow that table, whereas D and trimming were derived from the DNA. The sample table records about 85,000 clones; 80% to 95% of these occur just once. Jointly, the top ten make up approximately 2.5% of the sample.

Taken with the paper, the label for time point translates to: cycle 2 day 1 (C2D1) of nivolumab. Every trial patient had relapsed following autologous stem cell transplantation, and prior brentuximab vedotin exposure was what differed among cohorts A, B and C. The trial cohort included 55 to 65 patients with relapsed/refractory classical Hodgkin lymphoma, and each patient had a best overall response of complete response, partial response or progressive disease. Trial patients were treated with single-agent nivolumab in the multi-cohort phase II CheckMate 205 trial. An independent review committee assessed best overall response by applying the 2007 International Working Group response criteria. PBMCs from the trial were collected at three points: immediately before nivolumab initiation (C1D1), and during therapy at cycle 2 day 1 and cycle 4 day 1. Peripheral blood was collected in 8 mL Vacutainer Cell Preparation Tubes, from which PBMCs were isolated by centrifugation and then cryopreserved.

Turning to this clone: Its antigen is still unknown. Within one base of it there is no much larger clone, and no base qualities were kept.

CDR1 and CDR2 are read off the germline V gene as ENHRY and SYGVKD. V and J are trimmed by 3 bases and 4 bases, and the gene matches miss 7 bases of the junction. Reading from cysteine to phenylalanine, the CDR3 counts 15 amino acids. Just CDR3 DNA is preserved here, 45 bases in frame from base 1. Sequencing used peripheral blood mononuclear cells (PBMCs), obtained before the second cycle of nivolumab. The chain is made from TRBV10-3 and TRBJ2-3, with 7 bases in between that match TRBD2. The source of this sequence is a human donor with classical Hodgkin lymphoma. The sequenced DNA: TGTGCCATCAGTGATGGGGGGAGGGCCGCAGATACGCAGTATTTT. Its translation is CAISDGGRAADTQYF.